A single sample is the source of the 25 T cell receptor beta chains below, sequenced in a study of blood T cell repertoires in COVID-19. The protocol was immunoSEQ multiplex PCR, while the TCRdb copy is restricted to in-frame clones and leaves out a portion. The repertoire includes around 60,000 clones, roughly 83% of them detected once, and roughly 15% sits in the top ten. Input material: peripheral blood. The receptor source for this set is a man aged 55 to 69 with COVID-19, enrolled during active disease.

V is TRBV27 and J is TRBJ1-2; 8 nucleotides align to TRBD1. V dropped 3 bases and J dropped 6; count of bases not matched to a gene: 9. Germline V gene data show CDR1 as MNHEY and CDR2 as SMNVEV (reference sequence). This CDR3 has 15 residues. The CDR3 region has the DNA TGTGCCAGCAGTTTCCATACTCAGGGGGCGCATGGCTACACCTTC. Translation: CASSFHTQGAHGYTF.

The rearrangement uses TRBV3-1 (or the pseudogene TRBV3-2) and TRBJ2-3; the match to TRBD2 covers 7 bases. The CDR3 contains 16 residues. The V gene's germline CDR1 is LGHDT and CDR2 YNNKEL (reference sequence). Germline trimming cut 4 bases from V and 4 bases from J; bases unmatched to any gene: 11. CDR3 in DNA: TGTGCCAGCAGCCGACACGGGAGGCAGGGCGCAGATACGCAGTATTTT. This codes for CASSRHGRQGADTQYF.

The chain carries TRBV12-3 or TRBV12-4 and TRBJ1-1; D unclear. The V gene lost 6 bases and the J gene lost 0 bases, with 8 bases spanning the gap. The CDR3 length is 13 residues. DNA for the CDR3: TGTGCCAGCAGGCGAGGTCTGAACACTGAAGCTTTCTTT. As protein: CASRRGLNTEAFF.

In DNA form, the CDR3 reads TGTGCCAGCACGTCGGGACAGGGGGCCTACGAGCAGTACTTC. This sequence encodes CASTSGQGAYEQYF. This chain connects TRBV6-5 to TRBJ2-7, with 11 bases lining up with TRBD1. Unmatched junction bases numbered 4, after V lost 7 bases and J lost 2 bases. Germline CDR1 MNHEY, CDR2 SVGAGI. CDR3 length equals 14 residues.

The chain couples TRBV29-1 to TRBJ1-4; 8 nucleotides line up with TRBD1. The germline CDR1 and CDR2 sequences are SQVTM and ANQGSEA. V was clipped by 6 bases and J by 4 bases; unmatched bases: 16. The CDR3 sequence is 17 residues long. The CDR3 sequence is CSVAETLGTGYNEKLFF. The CDR3 DNA follows: TGCAGCGTCGCGGAAACCCTCGGGACAGGCTATAATGAAAAACTGTTTTTT.

V usage is TRBV19 and J usage is TRBJ1-2; no firm D call. The CDR3 runs 15 residues. Per germline, CDR1 LNHDA and CDR2 SQIVND (reference sequence). Trimming shortened V by 7 bases and J by 4 bases, and 19 bases separated the two germline ends. CDR3 amino acids: CASNPRFEDFYGYTF. The CDR3 DNA sequence: TGTGCCAGTAACCCGCGCTTCGAAGACTTCTATGGCTACACCTTC.

This clone showed up just once. This chain links TRBV5-1 with TRBJ2-7; D perhaps matches TRBD2 (6 bases). V was trimmed by 0 bases and J by 3 bases, leaving 10 bases between them. The CDR3 extends over 14 amino acids. Germline V gene sequence: CDR1 SGHRS, CDR2 YFSETQ. CDR3 sequence: CASSLVEGNYEQYF. CDR3 bases: TGCGCCAGCAGCTTGGTGGAGGGAAACTACGAGCAGTACTTC.

The chain uses TRBV2 and TRBJ1-1; D unclear. Trimming left V 7 bases short and J 3 bases short, with 12 bases between. Per germline, CDR1 SNHLY and CDR2 FYNNEI. The CDR3 extends over 13 amino acids. As DNA, the CDR3 is TGTGCCAGCAATAGGAAGGAGGACACTGAAGCTTTCTTT. Translating it yields CASNRKEDTEAFF.

This clone was picked up a small number of times. This chain links TRBV5-4 with TRBJ1-2; D gene unclear. CDR3 length: 15 residues. Deletions cut 0 bases from V and 6 bases from J, with 15 bases between. Germline V CDR1 and CDR2: SGHNT, YYREEE (reference sequence). CDR3 region: CASSLGPLSRNGYTF. The CDR3 DNA reads TGTGCCAGCAGCTTGGGACCCCTCTCGAGGAATGGCTACACCTTC. Full variable domain (missing parts from reference TRBV5-4 and TRBJ1-2): ETGVTQSPTHLIKTRGQQVTLRCSSQSGHNTVSWYQQALGQGPQFIFQYYREEENGRGNFPPRFSGLQFPNYSSELNVNALELDDSALYLCASSLGPLSRNGYTFGSGTRLTVV.

This clone was observed a few times. The chain recombines TRBV7-9 with TRBJ1-5, with D unresolved. Germline V gene lookup returns CDR1 SEHNR and CDR2 FQNEAQ (reference sequence). CDR3 length: 17 residues. Trimming took off 1 base at V and 1 base at J, with 14 bases between the two ends. The CDR3 DNA reads as TGTGCCAGCAGCTTAGGTTCTGGGCTAATGAGCAATCAGCCCCAGCATTTT. Its protein product is CASSLGSGLMSNQPQHF.

About this clone: This sample includes further DNA sequences coding for the same CDR3. The chain combines TRBV5-1 with TRBJ1-2, with D possibly TRBD1 on 6 matching bases. The CDR3 has 14 amino acids. The ends were cut back, 0 bases at V and 2 bases at J, with 8 bases in the middle. Germline V gives CDR1 SGHRS, CDR2 YFSETQ. The CDR3 DNA sequence: TGCGCCAGCAGCTTGGGTCAGGGGAACTATGGCTACACCTTC. Its protein is CASSLGQGNYGYTF.

This clone appeared a few times. The rearrangement links TRBV15 to TRBJ1-3, with D possibly TRBD1 on 5 matching bases. The CDR3 extends over 17 amino acids. Germline CDR1 reads LNHNV; CDR2 reads YYDKDF (reference sequence). V was shortened by 2 bases and J by 0 bases, with 14 bases between the two germline ends. CDR3 loop: CATSRSARVDSGNTIYF. CDR3 bases: TGTGCCACCAGCAGATCGGCCAGGGTGGACTCTGGAAACACCATATATTTT.

The rearrangement links TRBV18 to TRBJ2-1; D uncertain. This CDR3 has 13 residues. The V gene lost 4 bases and the J gene lost 0 bases, with 4 bases spanning the gap. CDR1 and CDR2 (germline): KGHSH, LQKENI. CDR3 bases: TGTGCCAGCTCACACGGCTCCTACAATGAGCAGTTCTTC. Its translation is CASSHGSYNEQFF. The whole variable domain, filled in from reference TRBV18 and TRBJ2-1, reads NAGVMQNPRHLVRRRGQEARLRCSPMKGHSHVYWYRQLPEEGLKFMVYLQKENIIDESGMPKERFSAEFPKEGPSILRIQQVVRGDSAAYFCASSHGSYNEQFFGPGTRLTVL.

This chain uses TRBV5-4 with TRBJ2-1; 7 bases agree with TRBD2. CDR3 length equals 16 residues. Germline CDR1 SGHNT, CDR2 YYREEE (reference sequence). Trimming at V came to 4 bases and at J to 2 bases, leaving 9 bases not matched to a gene. The CDR3 reads CASSPGRARAYNEQFF. The CDR3 DNA reads as TGTGCCAGCAGCCCAGGGAGGGCTAGAGCCTACAATGAGCAGTTCTTC.

V usage is TRBV6-5 and J usage is TRBJ2-1; D call uncertain. CDR3 length: 15 residues. V was clipped by 2 bases and J by 1 base, with 9 bases between them. Germline V lookup: CDR1 MNHEY, CDR2 SVGAGI. The chain's CDR3 is CASSYDGASYNEQFF. DNA of the CDR3: TGTGCCAGCAGTTACGACGGAGCTTCCTACAATGAGCAGTTCTTC.

Within the sample, this clone is medium-sized. The chain links TRBV4-1 to TRBJ1-5; D gene unclear. Trimming removed 5 bases from V and 1 base from J, with 12 bases in between. There are 15 residues in the CDR3. CDR1 and CDR2 from the germline V gene are MGHRA and YSYEKL. CDR3 amino acids: CASSSSTTSNQPQHF. Written as DNA, the CDR3 is TGCGCCAGCAGCAGCTCGACAACCAGCAATCAGCCCCAGCATTTT.

The genes are TRBV4-1 and TRBJ2-3; TRBD2 might be the D (6 bases). CDR1 and CDR2 (germline): MGHRA, YSYEKL. Trimming pared 0 bases from V and 3 bases from J, leaving 13 bases between. The CDR3 contains 16 residues. Written as DNA, the CDR3 is TGCGCCAGCAGCCAAGATCGACTAGTCTCAACAGATACGCAGTATTTT. Protein: CASSQDRLVSTDTQYF.

This rearrangement joins TRBV3-1 (or the pseudogene TRBV3-2) to TRBJ2-7; no clear D. Germline V gene sequence: CDR1 LGHDT, CDR2 YNNKEL (reference sequence). V lost 2 bases to trimming and J lost 3 bases, with 5 bases between them. The CDR3 has 12 residues. The CDR3 DNA reads TGTGCCAGCAGCCAAAATAACTACGAGCAGTACTTC. Its protein product is CASSQNNYEQYF.

In this sample, this clone turned up once. The chain is built from TRBV29-1 and TRBJ2-7; D remains ambiguous. Germline assignment: CDR1 SQVTM and CDR2 ANQGSEA. The CDR3 extends over 10 amino acids. The V and J ends lost 5 bases and 7 bases respectively, with 9 bases between them. The CDR3 protein is CSVIEVEQYF. DNA for the CDR3: TGCAGCGTTATCGAGGTGGAGCAGTACTTC.

The rearrangement uses TRBV30 and TRBJ2-1; D ambiguous. This CDR3 is built from 11 residues. Trimming pared 0 bases from V and 10 bases from J, leaving 7 bases between. In germline, CDR1 is GTSNPN, CDR2 SVGIG (reference sequence). DNA of the CDR3: TGTGCCTGGAGTGTACTGGTGGAGCAGTTCTTC. Its protein product is CAWSVLVEQFF.

The chain is built from TRBV19 and TRBJ1-1, with 10 bases identical to TRBD1. J was trimmed by 10 bases and V by 1 base; bases with no gene match: 9. This CDR3 contains 15 residues. Germline assignment: CDR1 LNHDA and CDR2 SQIVND (reference sequence). Written as DNA, the CDR3 is TGTGCCAGTAGTATAGGGGGGACAGGGGTTCGAAGAGCTTTCTTT. It yields the protein CASSIGGTGVRRAFF.

The V and J genes are TRBV5-1 and TRBJ2-5, with 7 bases matching TRBD1. Germline V gene data show CDR1 as SGHRS and CDR2 as YFSETQ. J gave up 3 bases and V 4 bases, and 3 bases lay outside the gene matches. The CDR3 is made up of 13 amino acids. The CDR3 sequence: CASSATGEETQYF. In nucleotides, the CDR3 is TGCGCCAGCAGCGCTACAGGGGAAGAGACCCAGTACTTC.

The CDR3, as DNA: TGTGCCAGCGGCCCTCAAGAGAACACTGAAGCTTTCTTT. Protein product: CASGPQENTEAFF. The rearrangement joins TRBV2 to TRBJ1-1, with unresolved D. V shed 8 bases and J shed 1 base, with 11 bases lying between them. This CDR3 is 13 amino acids long. Germline V gene data show CDR1 as SNHLY and CDR2 as FYNNEI.

The rearrangement links TRBV19 to TRBJ1-2; D is possibly TRBD1 (6 bases). Trimming took off 7 bases at V and 7 bases at J, with 13 bases between the two ends. This CDR3 is 12 amino acids long. Germline V gene data show CDR1 as LNHDA and CDR2 as SQIVND (reference sequence). The CDR3 sequence: CASTDDRFGYTF. The CDR3 coding sequence is TGTGCCAGTACCGATGACAGGTTTGGCTACACCTTC.

The rearrangement links TRBV28 to TRBJ1-1, with D perhaps matching TRBD1 (6 bases). Between the trimmed V and J ends, which lost 6 bases and 2 bases, there was a span of 13 bases. The CDR3 is made up of 14 amino acids. Germline V CDR1 and CDR2: MDHEN, SYDVKM. The CDR3: CASRPGGANTEAFF. The CDR3 DNA reads TGTGCCAGCAGGCCCGGGGGGGCCAACACTGAAGCTTTCTTT. The whole variable domain, remainder taken from reference TRBV28 and TRBJ1-1, is DVKVTQSSRYLVKRTGEKVFLECVQDMDHENMFWYRQDPGLGLRLIYFSYDVKMKEKGDIPEGYSVSREKKERFSLILESASTNQTSMYLCASRPGGANTEAFFGQGTRLTVV.